Presented here are 4 T cell receptor beta chains from one specimen sequenced in a study of T cell responses to AZD1222 COVID-19 vaccine (dated by TCRdb to about 2021). The library was generated by the immunoSEQ multiplex PCR assay. Here the immuneACCESS table is served through TCRdb, limited to in-frame sequences with V and J called. Missing clones are a known gap in these copies; in checked studies unresolved V genes cover under half, and the rest lacks a known reason. The table for this sample lists more than 95,000 clones; 93% of them were counted only once. Together, the top ten hold 4% to 5.5% of the sample. The time point tag for this specimen amounts to: baseline before first vaccination. The sequencing used peripheral blood, collected on day 0 of AZD1222 vaccination. Receptors were obtained from an adult in good health.

In this sample, this clone turned up a few times. V and J are TRBV28 and TRBJ2-5; D may be TRBD1 (7 bases). Between the trimmed V and J ends, which lost 3 bases and 3 bases, there was a span of 11 bases. The CDR3 spans 14 residues. The germline V gene has CDR1 MDHEN and CDR2 SYDVKM. The CDR3 DNA is TGTGCCAGCAGTTTTGGGGGGACAGAAGAGACCCAGTACTTC. Its protein product is CASSFGGTEETQYF.

The V call is TRBV28, the J call TRBJ2-2, with 10 bases aligning to TRBD1. J lost 3 bases, V lost 3 bases, and 4 bases had no gene match. The CDR3 sequence is 16 residues long. CDR1 MDHEN and CDR2 SYDVKM come from the germline V gene. DNA of the CDR3: TGTGCCAGCAGTTTGTCCGGGACAGGGGACACCGGGGAGCTGTTTTTT. This gives the protein CASSLSGTGDTGELFF. The whole variable domain, filled in from reference TRBV28 and TRBJ2-2, reads DVKVTQSSRYLVKRTGEKVFLECVQDMDHENMFWYRQDPGLGLRLIYFSYDVKMKEKGDIPEGYSVSREKKERFSLILESASTNQTSMYLCASSLSGTGDTGELFFGEGSRLTVL.

This clone was counted once. The same CDR3 can be traced to other DNA sequences in this sample. The rearrangement links TRBV12-5 to TRBJ2-1; D unresolved. CDR3 length: 13 amino acids. V lost 10 bases and J lost 4, with 14 bases in between. Germline CDR1 is LGHNT and CDR2 is FRNRAP. CDR3 DNA sequence: TGTGCTACTGAGGACGTCGCTTACAATGAGCAGTTCTTC. Translated: CATEDVAYNEQFF. The full variable domain, with the rest looked up from reference TRBV12-5 and TRBJ2-1, is DARVTQTPRHKVTEMGQEVTMRCQPILGHNTVFWYRQTMMQGLELLAYFRNRAPLDDSGMPKDRFSAEMPDATLATLKIQPSEPRDSAVYFCATEDVAYNEQFFGPGTRLTVL.

The count of this clone is one. The J gene is TRBJ1-2, the V gene TRBV28; D perhaps matches TRBD1 (5 bases). The CDR3 loop spans 14 amino acids. Trimming removed 5 bases from V and 3 bases from J, with 13 bases in between. Germline values: CDR1 MDHEN, CDR2 SYDVKM. CDR3 sequence: CASSEYAGDYGYTF. The DNA for the CDR3 is TGTGCCAGCAGTGAATATGCGGGGGACTATGGCTACACCTTC.